This T cell receptor (beta chain) was identified during a study of blood T cells in healthy people across ages. V was trimmed by 8 bases and J by 3 bases, leaving 14 bases between them. CDR3 length: 13 amino acids. CDR1 and CDR2 from the germline V gene are SGHTA and FQGNSA. Through a sample-barcoded 5' primer and a J-beta primer mix, a second PCR was run for roughly 7 to 12 cycles. Each CDR3 protein is one row after TCRdb ran MiXCR on the 5' RACE reads. Among roughly 680,000 distinct CDR3 sequences listed, about half were seen once. This TCR came from a woman aged 55-75 years in good health. Sequencing used blood. The chain combines TRBV7-2 with TRBJ2-7, with a possible D match to TRBD1 (5 bases). The CDR3 DNA is TGTGCCAGCCGAGGCTCTAGGGGCTACGAGCAGTACTTC. As protein: CASRGSRGYEQYF.